The 23 T cell receptor beta chains given below trace back to one sample, sequenced in a study of T cell responses to AZD1222 COVID-19 vaccine (dated by TCRdb to the early 2020s). The sample's time point, from its label and the paper: about 28 days (+/-7) after the second vaccine dose. Library preparation was by the immunoSEQ multiplex PCR assay. TCRdb took this table from immuneACCESS and kept in-frame rearrangements with V and J called. Such tables lack part of the clones; where checked against another copy, unresolved V genes explain under half of the gap, and the rest is unexplained. Within this sample are some 180,000 clones, with roughly 92% of them counted one time only. The ten largest clones capture about 1.5% of the sample. The specimen was peripheral blood, collected 28 days after the second AZD1222 dose. These receptors were obtained from an adult who received the AZD1222 COVID-19 vaccine.

This clone was counted a single time. Here the CDR3 reads CASRAGGEGEKLFF. CDR3 coding DNA: TGTGCCAGCAGGGCGGGGGGTGAGGGTGAAAAACTGTTTTTT. The V and J genes are TRBV6-6 and TRBJ1-4; maybe TRBD1 (5 bases). Germline V gives CDR1 MNHNY, CDR2 SVGAGI (reference sequence). The CDR3 loop spans 14 amino acids. The V gene lost 6 bases and the J gene lost 7 bases, with 15 bases spanning the gap.

This clone was seen once. V and J are TRBV3-1 (or the pseudogene TRBV3-2) and TRBJ1-2; TRBD1 matches at 7 bases. This CDR3 is built from 13 residues. After removal of 6 bases from V and 6 bases from J, the junction contained 7 bases not matched to a gene. From germline, CDR1 is LGHDT and CDR2 YNNKEL (reference sequence). The CDR3 here is CASSRQGLDGYTF. The CDR3 DNA is TGTGCCAGCAGTCGACAGGGTCTAGATGGCTACACCTTC.

The genes are TRBV20-1 and TRBJ2-1, with a possible D match to TRBD2 (6 bases). With 3 bases removed from V and 3 bases from J, the gap between germline ends came to 12 bases. CDR1 and CDR2 from the germline V gene are DFQATT and SNEGSKA (reference sequence). This CDR3 region has 14 residues. In nucleotides, the CDR3 is TGCAGTGCTAGTAGTGGCGGGGTCTACAATGAGCAGTTCTTC. The encoded protein is CSASSGGVYNEQFF.

The chain is built from TRBV30 and TRBJ1-1; D unclear. This CDR3 contains 12 residues. The V gene's germline CDR1 is GTSNPN and CDR2 SVGIG (reference sequence). Trimming pared 5 bases from V and 8 bases from J, leaving 15 bases between. The CDR3 here is CAWGRSLSEAFF. CDR3 nucleotide sequence: TGTGCCTGGGGGAGGTCACTCAGCGAAGCTTTCTTT.

V is TRBV7-2 and J is TRBJ2-6, with D uncertain. There are 18 residues in the CDR3. V was clipped by 9 bases and J by 0 bases, with 21 bases between them. Germline-derived CDR1 and CDR2 are SGHTA and FQGNSA. The CDR3 nucleotides read TGTGCCAGTTTTCGTAGGTCAGCCCCCCGCTCTGGGGCCAACGTCCTGACTTTC. Translated, it gives CASFRRSAPRSGANVLTF.

The chain is built from TRBV19 and TRBJ2-1; TRBD1 aligns across 7 bases. The germline CDR1 and CDR2 sequences are LNHDA and SQIVND (reference sequence). The CDR3 has 16 amino acids. V lost 1 base, J lost 7 bases, and 10 bases stayed unmatched. The chain's CDR3 is CASSIGSGARGNEQFF. The CDR3, as DNA: TGTGCCAGTAGTATAGGGAGCGGAGCCAGGGGGAATGAGCAGTTCTTC.

The chain links TRBV9 to TRBJ1-1; maybe TRBD1 (5 bases). The CDR3 sequence is 14 residues long. Looked up from germline, CDR1 is SGDLS and CDR2 is YYNGEE. V was cut by 1 base and J by 4 bases, with 11 bases left in between. The CDR3: CASSVSGGFTEAFF. The CDR3 coding sequence is TGTGCCAGCAGCGTATCGGGGGGTTTCACTGAAGCTTTCTTT.

This chain connects TRBV14 to TRBJ1-5; no firm D call. Trimming removed 1 base at V and 7 bases at J, with 5 bases between. The CDR3 length is 12 residues. The germline CDR1 and CDR2 sequences are SGHDN and FVKESK. The CDR3 protein is CASSQVRQPQHF. The DNA of the CDR3 is TGTGCCAGCAGCCAAGTGCGACAGCCCCAGCATTTT. Together with reference TRBV14 and TRBJ1-5, the CDR3 gives the full variable domain: EAGVTQFPSHSVIEKGQTVTLRCDPISGHDNLYWYRRVMGKEIKFLLHFVKESKQDESGMPNNRFLAERTGGTYSTLKVQPAELEDSGVYFCASSQVRQPQHFGDGTRLSIL.

V usage is TRBV7-6 and J usage is TRBJ2-5; possibly TRBD1 for D (6 bases). Germline V gene data show CDR1 as SGHVS and CDR2 as FNYEAQ. The germline V and J ends were trimmed by 4 bases and 8 bases, with 23 bases remaining between them. The CDR3 covers 16 residues. CDR3 sequence: CASSSLYRTEKNTQYF. The CDR3 bases are TGTGCCAGCAGCTCACTTTATCGGACAGAGAAGAATACCCAGTACTTC.

The chain joins TRBV4-1 to TRBJ1-6; weak D call: TRBD1 (5 bases). V shed 5 bases and J shed 10 bases, with 18 bases lying between them. Germline loops: CDR1 MGHRA, CDR2 YSYEKL. This CDR3 is built from 15 residues. CDR3 region: CASSSSQGTKSPLHF. The CDR3 DNA follows: TGCGCCAGCAGCTCTTCCCAGGGAACGAAGTCACCCCTCCACTTT.

V gene TRBV6-2 or TRBV6-3 combines with J gene TRBJ1-1, with 7 positions matching TRBD1. Losses at the gene ends were 6 bases for V and 1 base for J; bases not matched to a gene: 11. The CDR3 has 16 amino acids. Germline V lookup: CDR1 MNHEY, CDR2 SVGEGT. This CDR3 is CASSSLRTGRNTEAFF. The CDR3 DNA is TGTGCCAGCAGCTCTCTAAGGACAGGTCGGAACACTGAAGCTTTCTTT.

The chain uses TRBV5-1 and TRBJ2-5, with 10 bases that match TRBD1. Germline CDR1 reads SGHRS; CDR2 reads YFSETQ. CDR3 length: 14 residues. V gave up 4 bases and J gave up 3 bases; unmatched junction bases: 3. In DNA form, the CDR3 reads TGCGCCAGCAGCCATGGGACAGGGGAAGAGACCCAGTACTTC. Amino acids: CASSHGTGEETQYF.

V is TRBV6-2 or TRBV6-3 and J is TRBJ2-2; D perhaps matches TRBD1 (6 bases). Trimming cost V 5 bases and J 4 bases, with 11 bases left between them. The CDR3 consists of 14 residues. Germline V gene sequence: CDR1 MNHEY, CDR2 SVGEGT. Here the CDR3 DNA reads TGTGCCAGCAGTAAACAGGGCTCCACCGGGGAGCTGTTTTTT. It specifies CASSKQGSTGELFF.

The J gene is TRBJ2-7, the V gene TRBV7-2; 10 nucleotides match TRBD2. Germline V CDR1 and CDR2: SGHTA, FQGNSA. The junction had 8 bases not matched to a gene; V was cut back by 4 bases and J by 5 bases. The CDR3 is 15 residues long. Written as DNA, the CDR3 is TGTGCCAGCAGCTCAGCGGGGGGGCCATTCAACGAGCAGTACTTC. Translation gives CASSSAGGPFNEQYF. Full variable domain (rest looked up from reference TRBV7-2 and TRBJ2-7): GAGVSQSPSNKVTEKGKDVELRCDPISGHTALYWYRQSLGQGLEFLIYFQGNSAPDKSGLPSDRFSAERTGGSVSTLTIQRTQQEDSAVYLCASSSAGGPFNEQYFGPGTRLTVT.

CDR3 DNA sequence: TGCGCCAGCTCAAGAGGGTTAACGAACACTGAAGCTTTCTTT. Translating it yields CASSRGLTNTEAFF. This sequence joins TRBV5-1 and TRBJ1-1; D call uncertain. Germline values: CDR1 SGHRS, CDR2 YFSETQ. This CDR3 is 14 amino acids long. V lost 7 bases and J 1 base, leaving 14 bases between the germline ends.

The rearrangement joins TRBV7-9 to TRBJ1-1; the D is unclear. The CDR3 is 15 amino acids. Germline V gene sequence: CDR1 SEHNR, CDR2 FQNEAQ (reference sequence). Trimming took 1 base from V and 1 from J, leaving 10 bases between them. The CDR3 DNA reads TGTGCCAGCAGCTTAGTTGAGGGCTGGAACACTGAAGCTTTCTTT. Protein: CASSLVEGWNTEAFF.

This sequence joins TRBV30 and TRBJ2-1; TRBD1 aligns across 8 bases. The CDR3 extends over 12 amino acids. With 3 bases clipped from V and 12 bases from J, the junction kept 7 bases outside the gene matches. Germline CDR1 and CDR2: GTSNPN and SVGIG (reference sequence). Here the CDR3 reads CAWRPPGTGQFF. DNA of the CDR3: TGTGCCTGGAGGCCCCCCGGGACAGGGCAGTTCTTC.

The chain joins TRBV5-1 to TRBJ1-1; possible D gene TRBD1, 6 bases. The CDR3 covers 14 residues. Germline CDR1 SGHRS, CDR2 YFSETQ. The V and J ends lost 0 bases and 5 bases respectively, with 11 bases between them. The CDR3 spells CASSLAGDETEAFF. As DNA, the CDR3 is TGCGCCAGCAGCTTGGCAGGGGATGAAACTGAAGCTTTCTTT.

The chain joins TRBV4-1 to TRBJ2-5, with 11 bases that match TRBD2. The J segment lost 2 bases and the V segment lost 0 bases, leaving 5 bases of the junction unmatched. The V gene's germline CDR1 is MGHRA and CDR2 YSYEKL. The CDR3 runs 17 residues. The CDR3 here is CASSQDLAGGGQETQYF. CDR3 DNA: TGCGCCAGCAGCCAAGACCTAGCGGGAGGCGGGCAAGAGACCCAGTACTTC.

This chain links TRBV9 with TRBJ1-5; the D is unclear. The CDR3 loop spans 14 amino acids. Trimming took off 2 bases at V and 1 base at J, with 7 bases between the two ends. The germline V gene has CDR1 SGDLS and CDR2 YYNGEE. In DNA form, the CDR3 reads TGTGCCAGCAGCGTCAGTCCCAGCAATCAGCCCCAGCATTTT. Amino acids: CASSVSPSNQPQHF.

The V call is TRBV28, the J call TRBJ1-1; 10 nucleotides agree with TRBD1. J was trimmed by 5 bases and V by 1 base; bases with no gene match: 7. The CDR3 loop spans 16 amino acids. Germline V gene lookup returns CDR1 MDHEN and CDR2 SYDVKM. CDR3 nucleotide sequence: TGTGCCAGCAGTTTATTATTTCCGGACAGGGGGACTGAAGCTTTCTTT. Translation gives CASSLLFPDRGTEAFF.

The chain carries TRBV11-3 and TRBJ2-5; TRBD2 might be the D (6 bases). With 2 bases removed from V and 4 bases from J, the gap between germline ends came to 14 bases. The CDR3 is made up of 15 amino acids. Germline V CDR1 and CDR2: SGHNT, YENEEA. The CDR3 region is CASSLRMGGRETQYF. Written as DNA, the CDR3 is TGTGCCAGCAGCTTAAGGATGGGGGGAAGAGAGACCCAGTACTTC.

This chain uses TRBV7-9 with TRBJ1-3, with no clear D. V lost 5 bases and J 0 bases, leaving 14 bases between the germline ends. The CDR3 totals 16 residues. The germline gives CDR1 SEHNR, CDR2 FQNEAQ (reference sequence). For the CDR3, the DNA is TGTGCCAGCAGCCATGGACGTATGATCTCTGGAAACACCATATATTTT. Protein sequence: CASSHGRMISGNTIYF.